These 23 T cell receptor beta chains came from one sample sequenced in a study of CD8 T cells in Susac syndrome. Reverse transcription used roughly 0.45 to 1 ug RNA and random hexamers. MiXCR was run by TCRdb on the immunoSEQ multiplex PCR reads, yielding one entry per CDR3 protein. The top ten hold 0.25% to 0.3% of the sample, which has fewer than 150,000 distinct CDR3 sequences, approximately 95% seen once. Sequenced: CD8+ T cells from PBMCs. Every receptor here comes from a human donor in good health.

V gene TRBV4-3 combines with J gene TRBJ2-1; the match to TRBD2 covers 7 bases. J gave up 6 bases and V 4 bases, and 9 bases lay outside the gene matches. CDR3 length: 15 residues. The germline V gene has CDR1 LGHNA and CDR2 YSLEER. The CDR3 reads CASSRRTSISNEQFF. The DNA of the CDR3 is TGCGCCAGCAGCCGTAGGACTAGTATCTCCAATGAGCAGTTCTTC.

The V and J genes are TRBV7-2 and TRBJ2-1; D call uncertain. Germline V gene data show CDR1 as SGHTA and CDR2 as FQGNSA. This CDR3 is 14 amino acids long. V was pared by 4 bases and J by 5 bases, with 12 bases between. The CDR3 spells CASSSELANNEQFF. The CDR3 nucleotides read TGTGCCAGCAGCTCGGAGCTCGCCAACAATGAGCAGTTCTTC.

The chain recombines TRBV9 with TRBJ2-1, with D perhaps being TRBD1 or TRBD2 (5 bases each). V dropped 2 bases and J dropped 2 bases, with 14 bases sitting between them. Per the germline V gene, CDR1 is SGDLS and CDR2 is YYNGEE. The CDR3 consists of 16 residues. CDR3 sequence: CASSVGVSNTYNEQFF. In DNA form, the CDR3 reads TGTGCCAGCAGCGTGGGGGTCTCAAATACCTACAATGAGCAGTTCTTC.

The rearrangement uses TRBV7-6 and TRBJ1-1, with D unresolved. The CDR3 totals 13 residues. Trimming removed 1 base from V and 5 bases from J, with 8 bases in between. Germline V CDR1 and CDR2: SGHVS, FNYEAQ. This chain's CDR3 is CASSLDKWTEAFF. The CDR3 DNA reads TGTGCCAGCAGCTTAGATAAGTGGACTGAAGCTTTCTTT.

The chain's CDR3 is CASSWGESYEQYF. The CDR3 bases are TGTGCCAGCAGTTGGGGGGAGTCCTACGAGCAGTACTTC. The chain is built from TRBV6-2 or TRBV6-3 and TRBJ2-7; the D gene is possibly TRBD2 (6 bases). There are 13 residues in the CDR3. Trimming cost V 4 bases and J 1 base, with 8 bases left between them. The germline gives CDR1 MNHEY, CDR2 SVGEGT.

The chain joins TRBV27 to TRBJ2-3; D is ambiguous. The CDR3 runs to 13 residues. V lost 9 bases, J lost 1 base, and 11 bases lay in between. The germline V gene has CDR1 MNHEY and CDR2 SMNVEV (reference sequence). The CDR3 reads CASGPRGTDTQYF. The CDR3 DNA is TGTGCCAGTGGGCCCCGGGGCACAGATACGCAGTATTTT.

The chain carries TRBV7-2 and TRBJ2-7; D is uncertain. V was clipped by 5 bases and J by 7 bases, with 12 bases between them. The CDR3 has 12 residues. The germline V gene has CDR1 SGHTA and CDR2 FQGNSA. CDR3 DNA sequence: TGTGCCAGCAGCCGACCCCTCGCGGAGCAGTACTTC. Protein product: CASSRPLAEQYF.

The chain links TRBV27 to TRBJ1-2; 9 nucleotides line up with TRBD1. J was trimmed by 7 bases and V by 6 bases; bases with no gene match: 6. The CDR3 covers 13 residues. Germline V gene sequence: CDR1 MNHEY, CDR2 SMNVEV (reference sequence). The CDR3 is CASRPGQGFGYTF. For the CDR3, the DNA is TGTGCCAGCAGGCCGGGACAGGGATTTGGCTACACCTTC.

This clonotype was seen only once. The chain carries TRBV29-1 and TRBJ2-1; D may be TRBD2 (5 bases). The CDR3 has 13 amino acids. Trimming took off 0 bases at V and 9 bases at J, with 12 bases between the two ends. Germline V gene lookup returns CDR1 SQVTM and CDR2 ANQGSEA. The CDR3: CSVEDLGGTEQFF. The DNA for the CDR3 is TGCAGCGTTGAAGATCTAGGAGGAACTGAGCAGTTCTTC.

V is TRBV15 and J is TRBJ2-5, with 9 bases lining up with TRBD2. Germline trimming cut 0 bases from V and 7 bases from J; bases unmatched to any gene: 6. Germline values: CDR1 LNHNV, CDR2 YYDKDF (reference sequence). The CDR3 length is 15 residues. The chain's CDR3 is CATSRDLAGFGTQYF. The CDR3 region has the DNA TGTGCCACCAGCAGAGATCTAGCGGGATTTGGGACCCAGTACTTC.

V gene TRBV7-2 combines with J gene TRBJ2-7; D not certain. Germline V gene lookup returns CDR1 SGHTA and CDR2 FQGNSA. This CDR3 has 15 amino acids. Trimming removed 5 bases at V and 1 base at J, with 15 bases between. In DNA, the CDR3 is TGTGCCAGCAGCCACTTGCGAGACACTTCCTACGAGCAGTACTTC. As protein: CASSHLRDTSYEQYF.

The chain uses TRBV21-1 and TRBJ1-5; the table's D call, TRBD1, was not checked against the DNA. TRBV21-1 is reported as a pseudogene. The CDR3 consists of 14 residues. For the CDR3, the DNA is TGTGCCAGCAGCAACACCGACAGACCTCAGCCCCAGCATTTT. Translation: CASSNTDRPQPQHF.

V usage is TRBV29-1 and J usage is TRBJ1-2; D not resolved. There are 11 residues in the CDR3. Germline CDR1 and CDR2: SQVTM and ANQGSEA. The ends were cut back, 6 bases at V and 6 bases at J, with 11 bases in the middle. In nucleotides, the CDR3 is TGCAGCGTGCGGGGAAGGCATGGCTACACCTTC. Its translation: CSVRGRHGYTF.

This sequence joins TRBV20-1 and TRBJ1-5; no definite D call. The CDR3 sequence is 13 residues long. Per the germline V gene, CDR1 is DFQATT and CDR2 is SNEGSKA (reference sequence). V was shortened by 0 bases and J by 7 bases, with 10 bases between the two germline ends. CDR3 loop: CSARDVSGQPQHF. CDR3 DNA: TGCAGTGCTAGAGATGTAAGTGGGCAGCCCCAGCATTTT.

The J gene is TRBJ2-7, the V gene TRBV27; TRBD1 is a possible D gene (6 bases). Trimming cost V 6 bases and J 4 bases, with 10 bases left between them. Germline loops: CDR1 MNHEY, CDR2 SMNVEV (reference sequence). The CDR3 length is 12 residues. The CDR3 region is CASRQGLYEQYF. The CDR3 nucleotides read TGTGCCAGCAGACAGGGCTTGTACGAGCAGTACTTC.

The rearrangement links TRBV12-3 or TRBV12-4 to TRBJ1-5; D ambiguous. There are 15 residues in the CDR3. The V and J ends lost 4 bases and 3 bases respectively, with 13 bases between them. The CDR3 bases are TGTGCCAGCAGTTGGAAGGACGGGTTCAATCAGCCCCAGCATTTT. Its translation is CASSWKDGFNQPQHF.

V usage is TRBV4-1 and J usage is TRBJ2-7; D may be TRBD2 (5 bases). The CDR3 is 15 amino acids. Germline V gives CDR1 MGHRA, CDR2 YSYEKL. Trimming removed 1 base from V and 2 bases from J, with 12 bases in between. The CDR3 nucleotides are TGCGCCAGCAGCCAAGTTAACGACGGGACCTACGAGCAGTACTTC. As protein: CASSQVNDGTYEQYF.

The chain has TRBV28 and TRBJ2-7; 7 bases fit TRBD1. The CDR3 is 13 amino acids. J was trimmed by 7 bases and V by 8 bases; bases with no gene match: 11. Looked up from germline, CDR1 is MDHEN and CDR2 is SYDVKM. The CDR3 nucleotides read TGTGCCAGCCGGGGACAGCCGAGAGGGGAGCAGTACTTC. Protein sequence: CASRGQPRGEQYF.

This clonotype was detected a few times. This CDR3 reads CSVDVNTEAFF. CDR3 sequence (DNA): TGCAGCGTTGATGTGAACACTGAAGCTTTCTTT. The chain recombines TRBV29-1 with TRBJ1-1; D ambiguous. The germline CDR1 and CDR2 sequences are SQVTM and ANQGSEA. The CDR3 is 11 residues long. V was pared by 3 bases and J by 0 bases, with 2 bases between. The entire variable domain, with the rest obtained from reference TRBV29-1 and TRBJ1-1, is as follows: SAVISQKPSRDICQRGTSLTIQCQVDSQVTMMFWYRQQPGQSLTLIATANQGSEATYESGFVIDKFPISRPNLTFSTLTVSNMSPEDSSIYLCSVDVNTEAFFGQGTRLTVV.

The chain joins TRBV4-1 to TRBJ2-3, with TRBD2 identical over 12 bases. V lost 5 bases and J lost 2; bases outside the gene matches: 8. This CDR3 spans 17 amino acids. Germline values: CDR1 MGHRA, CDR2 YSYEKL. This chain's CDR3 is CASSVRLAGDYTDTQYF. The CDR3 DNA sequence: TGCGCCAGCAGCGTACGACTAGCGGGGGACTACACAGATACGCAGTATTTT.

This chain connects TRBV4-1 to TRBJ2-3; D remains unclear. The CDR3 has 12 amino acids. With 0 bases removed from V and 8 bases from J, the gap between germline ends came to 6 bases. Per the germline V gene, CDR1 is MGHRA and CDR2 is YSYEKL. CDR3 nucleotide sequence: TGCGCCAGCAGCCAAGATAGGCTTACGCAGTATTTT. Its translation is CASSQDRLTQYF.

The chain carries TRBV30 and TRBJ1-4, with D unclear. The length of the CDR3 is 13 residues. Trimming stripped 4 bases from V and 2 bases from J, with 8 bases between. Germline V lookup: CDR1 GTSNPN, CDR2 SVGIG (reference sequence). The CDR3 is CAWKAGTNEKLFF. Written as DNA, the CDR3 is TGTGCCTGGAAGGCGGGCACTAATGAAAAACTGTTTTTT.

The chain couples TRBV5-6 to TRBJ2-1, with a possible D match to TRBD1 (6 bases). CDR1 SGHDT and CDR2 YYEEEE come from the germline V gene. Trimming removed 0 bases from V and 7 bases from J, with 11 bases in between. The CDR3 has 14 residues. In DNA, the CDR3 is TGTGCCAGCAGCTTGGACAGGGCCTGGAATGAGCAGTTCTTC. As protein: CASSLDRAWNEQFF.